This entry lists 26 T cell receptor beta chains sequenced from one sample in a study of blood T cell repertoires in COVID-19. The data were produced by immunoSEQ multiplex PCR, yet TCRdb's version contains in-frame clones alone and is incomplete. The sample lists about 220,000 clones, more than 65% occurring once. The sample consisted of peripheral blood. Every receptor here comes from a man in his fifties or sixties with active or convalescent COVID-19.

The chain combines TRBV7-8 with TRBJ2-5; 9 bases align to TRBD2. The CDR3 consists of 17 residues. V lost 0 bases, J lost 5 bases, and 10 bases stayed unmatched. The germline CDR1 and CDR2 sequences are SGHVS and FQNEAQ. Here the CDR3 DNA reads TGTGCCAGCAGCTTAGCGGCGGCTAGCGGGATTGGGGAGACCCAGTACTTC. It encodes CASSLAAASGIGETQYF.

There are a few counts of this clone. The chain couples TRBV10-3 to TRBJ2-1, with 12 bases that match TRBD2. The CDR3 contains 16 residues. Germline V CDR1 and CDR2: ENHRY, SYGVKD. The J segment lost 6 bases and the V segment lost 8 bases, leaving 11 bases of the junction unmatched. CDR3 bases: TGTGCCATCCGAAAAAACCTAGCGGGGGGGCTCAATGAGCAGTTCTTC. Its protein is CAIRKNLAGGLNEQFF.

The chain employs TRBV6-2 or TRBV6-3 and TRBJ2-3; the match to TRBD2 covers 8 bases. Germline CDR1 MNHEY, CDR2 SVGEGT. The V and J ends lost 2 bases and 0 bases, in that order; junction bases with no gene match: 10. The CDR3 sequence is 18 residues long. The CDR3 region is CASSYRERGQASTDTQYF. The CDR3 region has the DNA TGTGCCAGCAGTTACAGGGAGCGGGGGCAGGCTAGCACAGATACGCAGTATTTT.

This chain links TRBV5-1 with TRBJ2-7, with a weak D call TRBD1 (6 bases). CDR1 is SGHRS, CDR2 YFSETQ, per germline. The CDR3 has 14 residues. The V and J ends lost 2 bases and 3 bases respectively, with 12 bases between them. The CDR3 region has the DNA TGCGCCAGCAGCTTACAGGGTTTAGGCTACGAGCAGTACTTC. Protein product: CASSLQGLGYEQYF.

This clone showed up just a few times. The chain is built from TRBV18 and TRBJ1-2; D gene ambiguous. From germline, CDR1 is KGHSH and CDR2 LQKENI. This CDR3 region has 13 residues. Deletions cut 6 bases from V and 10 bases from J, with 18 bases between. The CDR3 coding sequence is TGTGCCAGCTCCCTCGGGTCTTCCGGGGACTACACCTTC. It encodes CASSLGSSGDYTF.

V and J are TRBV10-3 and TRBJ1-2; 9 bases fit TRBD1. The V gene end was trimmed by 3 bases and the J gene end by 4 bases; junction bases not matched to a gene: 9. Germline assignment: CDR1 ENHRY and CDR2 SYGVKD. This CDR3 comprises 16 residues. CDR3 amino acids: CAISDPRTGDSYGYTF. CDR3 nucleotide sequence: TGTGCCATCAGTGACCCCCGGACAGGGGATTCCTATGGCTACACCTTC.

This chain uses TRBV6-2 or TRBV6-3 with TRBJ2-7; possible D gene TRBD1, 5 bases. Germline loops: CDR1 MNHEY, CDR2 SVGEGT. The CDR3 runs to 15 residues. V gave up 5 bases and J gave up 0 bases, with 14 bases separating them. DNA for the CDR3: TGTGCCAGCAGTAGAACAGGTGCCAGCTCCTACGAGCAGTACGTC. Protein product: CASSRTGASSYEQYV.

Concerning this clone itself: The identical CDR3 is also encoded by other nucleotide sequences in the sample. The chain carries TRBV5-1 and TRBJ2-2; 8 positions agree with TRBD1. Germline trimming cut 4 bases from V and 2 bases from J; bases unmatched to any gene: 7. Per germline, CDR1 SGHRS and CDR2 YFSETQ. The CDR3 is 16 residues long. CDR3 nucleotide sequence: TGCGCCAGCAGCCCGCTGGCAGGGGGCAACACCGGGGAGCTGTTTTTT. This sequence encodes CASSPLAGGNTGELFF.

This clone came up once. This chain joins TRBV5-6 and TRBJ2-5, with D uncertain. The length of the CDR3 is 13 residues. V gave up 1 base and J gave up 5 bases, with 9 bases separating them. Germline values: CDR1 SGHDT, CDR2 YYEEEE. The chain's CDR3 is CASSLLSRETQYF. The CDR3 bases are TGTGCCAGCAGCTTGCTTAGCCGGGAGACCCAGTACTTC.

The CDR3, as DNA: TGCGCCAGCAGCTCGATGGGACTAGCGGGGGGCACAGATACGCAGTATTTT. It encodes CASSSMGLAGGTDTQYF. V gene TRBV5-1 combines with J gene TRBJ2-3; 14 bases map to TRBD2. Germline V lookup: CDR1 SGHRS, CDR2 YFSETQ. Germline trimming cut 3 bases from V and 1 base from J; bases unmatched to any gene: 4. This CDR3 is built from 17 residues.

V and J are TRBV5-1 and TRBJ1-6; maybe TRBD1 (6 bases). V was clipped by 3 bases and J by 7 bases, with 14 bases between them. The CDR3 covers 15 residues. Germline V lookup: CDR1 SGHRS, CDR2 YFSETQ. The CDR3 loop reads CASSWTPDRNSPLHF. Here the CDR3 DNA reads TGCGCCAGCAGCTGGACGCCAGACAGGAATTCACCCCTCCACTTT.

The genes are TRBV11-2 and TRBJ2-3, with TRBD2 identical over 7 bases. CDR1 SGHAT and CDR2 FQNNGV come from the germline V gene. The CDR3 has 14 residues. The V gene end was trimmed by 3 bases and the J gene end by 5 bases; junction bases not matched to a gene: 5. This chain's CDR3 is CASSLGGTKDTQYF. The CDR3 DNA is TGTGCCAGCAGCTTGGGCGGGACTAAAGATACGCAGTATTTT.

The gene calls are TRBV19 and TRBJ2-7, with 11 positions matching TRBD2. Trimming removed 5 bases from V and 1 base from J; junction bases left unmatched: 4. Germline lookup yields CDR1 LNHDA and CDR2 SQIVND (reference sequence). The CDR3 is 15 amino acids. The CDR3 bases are TGTGCCAGTAGTTTCCGACTAGCGGGGTCCTACGAGCAGTACTTC. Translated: CASSFRLAGSYEQYF.

The CDR3 bases are TGCAGCGTCTACGGGACACCGGGGACCGGGGAGCTGTTTTTT. It is translated as CSVYGTPGTGELFF. The gene calls are TRBV29-1 and TRBJ2-2; a possible D gene is TRBD1 (6 bases). Germline V CDR1 and CDR2: SQVTM, ANQGSEA. Trimming shortened V by 6 bases and J by 5 bases, and 16 bases separated the two germline ends. CDR3 length: 14 amino acids.

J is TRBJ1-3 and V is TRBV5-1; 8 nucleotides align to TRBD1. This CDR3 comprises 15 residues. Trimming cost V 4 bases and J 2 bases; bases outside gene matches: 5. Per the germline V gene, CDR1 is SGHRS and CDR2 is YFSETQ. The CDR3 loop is CASSNGQGAGNTIYF. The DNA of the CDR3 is TGCGCCAGCAGCAACGGACAGGGCGCTGGAAACACCATATATTTT.

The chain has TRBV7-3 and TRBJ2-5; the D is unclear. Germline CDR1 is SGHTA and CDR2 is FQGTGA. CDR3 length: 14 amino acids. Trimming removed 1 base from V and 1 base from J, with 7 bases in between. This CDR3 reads CASSLSRSQETQYF. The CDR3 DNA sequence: TGTGCCAGCAGCTTAAGTCGGTCCCAAGAGACCCAGTACTTC.

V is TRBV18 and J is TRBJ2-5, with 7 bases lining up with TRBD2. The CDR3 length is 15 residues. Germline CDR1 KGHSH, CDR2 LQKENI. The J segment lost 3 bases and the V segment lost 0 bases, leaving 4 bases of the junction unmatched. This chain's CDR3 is CASSPPRGSEETQYF. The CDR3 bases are TGTGCCAGCTCACCACCCCGCGGGAGCGAAGAGACCCAGTACTTC.

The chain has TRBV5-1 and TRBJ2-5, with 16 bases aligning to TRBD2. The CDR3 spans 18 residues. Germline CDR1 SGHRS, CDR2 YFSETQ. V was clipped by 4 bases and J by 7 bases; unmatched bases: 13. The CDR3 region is CASSKGLAGGPHLMTQYF. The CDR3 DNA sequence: TGCGCCAGCAGCAAGGGACTAGCGGGGGGGCCCCACTTGATGACCCAGTACTTC.

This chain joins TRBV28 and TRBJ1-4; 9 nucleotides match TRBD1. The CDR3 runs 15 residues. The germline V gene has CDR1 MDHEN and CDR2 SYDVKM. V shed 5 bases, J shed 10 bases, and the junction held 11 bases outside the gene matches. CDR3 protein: CASSRRTGAAGKLFF. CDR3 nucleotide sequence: TGTGCCAGCAGTCGACGGACAGGGGCTGCCGGAAAACTGTTTTTT.

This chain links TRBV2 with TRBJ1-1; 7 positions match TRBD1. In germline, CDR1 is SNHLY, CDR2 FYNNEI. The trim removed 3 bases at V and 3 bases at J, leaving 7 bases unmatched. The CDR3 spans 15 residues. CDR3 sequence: CASSESGDSYTEAFF. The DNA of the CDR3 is TGTGCCAGCAGTGAGAGTGGGGACAGTTACACTGAAGCTTTCTTT.

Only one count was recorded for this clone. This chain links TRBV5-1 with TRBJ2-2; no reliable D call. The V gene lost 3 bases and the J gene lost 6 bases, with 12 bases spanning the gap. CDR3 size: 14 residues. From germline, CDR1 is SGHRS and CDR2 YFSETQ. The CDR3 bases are TGCGCCAGCAGCTCCACGAGAGTTCCCGGGGAGCTGTTTTTT. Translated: CASSSTRVPGELFF.

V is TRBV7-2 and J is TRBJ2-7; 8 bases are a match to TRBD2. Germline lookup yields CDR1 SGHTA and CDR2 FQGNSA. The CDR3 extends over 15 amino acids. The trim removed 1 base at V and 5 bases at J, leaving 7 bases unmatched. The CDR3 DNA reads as TGTGCCAGCAGCTTAGATAGCGGGATTTGGAACGAGCAGTACTTC. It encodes CASSLDSGIWNEQYF.

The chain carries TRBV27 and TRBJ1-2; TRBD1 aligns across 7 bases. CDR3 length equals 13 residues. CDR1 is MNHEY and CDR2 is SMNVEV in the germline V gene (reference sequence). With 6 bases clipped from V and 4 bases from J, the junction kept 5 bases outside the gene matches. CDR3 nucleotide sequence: TGTGCCAGCAGCTCCAGGGGGATCTATGGCTACACCTTC. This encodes CASSSRGIYGYTF.

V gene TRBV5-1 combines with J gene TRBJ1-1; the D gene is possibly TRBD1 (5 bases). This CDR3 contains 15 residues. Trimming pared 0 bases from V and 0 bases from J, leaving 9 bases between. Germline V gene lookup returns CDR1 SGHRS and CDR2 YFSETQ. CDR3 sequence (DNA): TGCGCCAGCAGCTTGGAGCCAGGGTTGAACACTGAAGCTTTCTTT. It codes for CASSLEPGLNTEAFF.

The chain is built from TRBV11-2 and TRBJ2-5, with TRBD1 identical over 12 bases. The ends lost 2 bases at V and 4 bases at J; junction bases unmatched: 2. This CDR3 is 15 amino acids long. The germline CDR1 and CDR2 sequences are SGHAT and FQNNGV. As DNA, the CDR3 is TGTGCCAGCAGCTTATGGGACAGGGGGCCAGAGACCCAGTACTTC. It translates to CASSLWDRGPETQYF.

The CDR3 sequence is CASSSVRGDGYTF. CDR3 coding DNA: TGCGCCAGCAGCTCGGTGCGGGGAGATGGCTACACCTTC. The gene calls are TRBV5-1 and TRBJ1-2; D call uncertain. The germline V and J ends were trimmed by 3 bases and 6 bases, with 12 bases remaining between them. The germline gives CDR1 SGHRS, CDR2 YFSETQ. The CDR3 runs to 13 residues.